This T cell receptor beta chain was sequenced for a study of identical twins. Study findings and constraints: Models underestimated out-of-frame TCR alpha sharing in monozygotic twins. Twins shared beta out-of-frame sequences in excess, but this excess was weaker.

V lost 7 bases and J lost 0, with 15 bases in between. The CDR3 runs 16 residues. TCRdb itself ran the 5' RACE reads through MiXCR, one entry per CDR3 protein. The data contain 700,000 to 950,000 distinct CDR3 sequences, around 12% of them singletons. As regards this clonotype: Its specificity is unknown.

This same sample was also part of a study on yellow fever vaccine responses in identical twins.

Sequenced sample: PBMCs. This receptor was identified in a woman in her late teens or twenties in good health. The chain carries TRBV12-3 or TRBV12-4 and TRBJ2-2; perhaps D is TRBD1 or TRBD2 (6 bases each). The CDR3 sequence is CASTPVEGANTGELFF. In DNA, the CDR3 is TGTGCCAGCACCCCGGTGGAGGGGGCGAACACCGGGGAGCTGTTTTTT.